This passage covers 27 T cell receptor beta chains from one sample sequenced in a study of T cells in Graves' hyperthyroidism and ophthalmopathy. Amplified TCR beta CDR3 regions came from RNA transcripts. A set of HTBI primers served as the primers for a first-round RT-PCR of the TCR CDR3. TCRdb fed the multiplex PCR reads into MiXCR, producing one record per CDR3 protein. The sample has 300,000 to 450,000 distinct CDR3 sequences, over 11% seen once. The specimen sequenced was blood. Receptors were obtained from a woman in her sixties or seventies with Graves' hyperthyroidism.

This clonotype was found many times. V and J are TRBV6-2 or TRBV6-3 and TRBJ2-5; 8 bases are a match to TRBD2. CDR3 length: 15 residues. Germline-derived CDR1 and CDR2 are MNHEY and SVGEGT. J lost 1 base, V lost 2 bases, and 3 bases had no gene match. CDR3 in amino acids: CASSYGAGGQETQYF. The CDR3 nucleotides are TGTGCCAGCAGTTACGGCGCGGGAGGCCAAGAGACCCAGTACTTC.

The sample holds a few counts of this clonotype. The J gene is TRBJ2-1, the V gene TRBV4-2, with 8 bases that match TRBD2. V shed 0 bases, J shed 12 bases, and the junction held 13 bases outside the gene matches. The CDR3 has 16 amino acids. CDR1 is LGHNA and CDR2 is YNFKEQ in the germline V gene. DNA of the CDR3: TGTGCCAGCAGCCAAGAAATTAGCGGGGAACCGAGGGGGCAGTTCTTC. Translating gives CASSQEISGEPRGQFF.

Many counts were recorded for this clonotype. The rearrangement uses TRBV30 and TRBJ2-7, with D perhaps TRBD2 (5 bases). The CDR3 sequence is 12 residues long. Trimming shortened V by 7 bases and J by 3 bases, and 13 bases separated the two germline ends. Germline assignment: CDR1 GTSNPN and CDR2 SVGIG (reference sequence). CDR3: CASHRGFYEQYF. CDR3 nucleotides: TGTGCCTCCCACCGGGGATTCTACGAGCAGTACTTC.

This clonotype was seen a few times. The rearrangement joins TRBV3-1 to TRBJ2-7; unclear D gene. The CDR3 is 19 residues long. Germline V gene sequence: CDR1 LGHDT, CDR2 YNNKEL (reference sequence). With 2 bases removed from V and 0 bases from J, the gap between germline ends came to 23 bases. The CDR3 spells CASSQSPLAVRSSSYEQYF. CDR3 nucleotide sequence: TGTGCCAGCAGCCAATCCCCCCTGGCGGTCCGATCCTCCTCCTACGAGCAGTACTTC.

This clonotype was detected many times. The chain has TRBV12-3 or TRBV12-4 and TRBJ2-7; tentative D call: TRBD1 (6 bases). V gave up 4 bases and J gave up 1 base, with 20 bases separating them. CDR3 length: 17 amino acids. CDR3 in amino acids: CASSSTTGSVRSYEQYF. The CDR3 DNA sequence: TGTGCCAGCAGTTCAACGACAGGCTCAGTTCGTTCCTACGAGCAGTACTTC.

This clonotype came up many times. The chain couples TRBV7-9 to TRBJ2-5; 8 bases fit TRBD2. The CDR3 consists of 17 residues. Germline V gives CDR1 SEHNR, CDR2 FQNEAQ (reference sequence). J lost 4 bases, V lost 5 bases, and 15 bases had no gene match. CDR3 in amino acids: CASSPRGLAGRIETQYF. In DNA, the CDR3 is TGTGCCAGCAGCCCCCGCGGACTAGCAGGGAGGATAGAGACCCAGTACTTC.

At least ten counts were recorded for this clonotype. The J gene is TRBJ1-1, the V gene TRBV28, with D perhaps TRBD1 (5 bases). Germline V gives CDR1 MDHEN, CDR2 SYDVKM. V gave up 4 bases and J gave up 1 base, with 7 bases separating them. The CDR3 loop spans 13 amino acids. CDR3 nucleotide sequence: TGTGCCAGCAGTTCAGGACAGAACACTGAAGCTTTCTTT. Translation: CASSSGQNTEAFF.

CDR3 nucleotides: TGCGCCAGCAGCCGGCCTACCCTTAGGGGTACCTATCGTACGCAGTATTTT. Its protein product is CASSRPTLRGTYRTQYF. V usage is TRBV4-1 and J usage is TRBJ2-3; tentative D call: TRBD1 (5 bases). The CDR3 has 17 residues. Trimming left V 4 bases short and J 8 bases short, with 25 bases between. Germline assignment: CDR1 MGHRA and CDR2 YSYEKL.

In its sample, this clonotype was seen many times. The CDR3 region is CASTPGSNSYNEQFF. CDR3 DNA sequence: TGTGCCAGCACCCCTGGGAGCAACTCCTACAATGAGCAGTTCTTC. The gene calls are TRBV11-2 and TRBJ2-1; D may be TRBD2 (5 bases). Germline CDR1 reads SGHAT; CDR2 reads FQNNGV. There are 15 residues in the CDR3. V was trimmed by 7 bases and J by 0 bases, leaving 13 bases between them.

This clonotype was seen at least ten times. The chain couples TRBV6-1 to TRBJ1-3; D is perhaps TRBD1 (6 bases). Germline loops: CDR1 MNHNS, CDR2 SASEGT. This CDR3 region has 14 residues. V gave up 10 bases and J gave up 0 bases, with 13 bases separating them. This chain's CDR3 is CATSGTRSGNTIYF. CDR3 sequence (DNA): TGTGCCACCTCCGGGACACGCTCTGGAAACACCATATATTTT.

This clonotype occurred many times. The CDR3 nucleotides are TGTGCCTGGAGTACCGGGACAGGGGGTAGCAATCAGCCCCAGCATTTT. It codes for CAWSTGTGGSNQPQHF. The V gene is TRBV30, the J gene TRBJ1-5; TRBD1 matches 11 bases. The CDR3 has 16 amino acids. Trimming at V came to 2 bases and at J to 0 bases, leaving 3 bases not matched to a gene. Germline V gene lookup returns CDR1 GTSNPN and CDR2 SVGIG (reference sequence).

The chain recombines TRBV30 with TRBJ1-2; D gene unclear. This CDR3 is 13 amino acids long. The V gene's germline CDR1 is GTSNPN and CDR2 SVGIG (reference sequence). The V and J ends lost 1 base and 8 bases respectively, with 14 bases between them. CDR3: CAWSEGRFGGYTF. The CDR3 DNA reads TGTGCCTGGAGTGAGGGAAGATTTGGGGGCTACACCTTC.

The chain joins TRBV7-8 to TRBJ2-7; 7 bases fit TRBD2. After removal of 1 base from V and 0 bases from J, the junction contained 9 bases not matched to a gene. Germline V gene sequence: CDR1 SGHVS, CDR2 FQNEAQ. The CDR3 has 17 residues. CDR3 amino acids: CASSLGGGPQSSYEQYF. As DNA, the CDR3 is TGTGCCAGCAGCTTAGGGGGGGGACCCCAGAGCTCCTACGAGCAGTACTTC. Supplemented by reference TRBV7-8 and TRBJ2-7, the full variable domain reads GAGVSQSPRYKVAKRGQDVALRCDPISGHVSLFWYQQALGQGPEFLTYFQNEAQLDKSGLPSDRFFAERPEGSVSTLKIQRTQQEDSAVYLCASSLGGGPQSSYEQYFGPGTRLTVT.

Many counts were recorded for this clonotype. The rearrangement links TRBV10-3 to TRBJ2-7, with a possible D match to TRBD2 (5 bases). Germline CDR1 and CDR2: ENHRY and SYGVKD. CDR3 length: 15 residues. V dropped 3 bases and J dropped 7 bases, with 19 bases sitting between them. In nucleotides, the CDR3 is TGTGCCATCAGTGACCGGCGGGCCGCCCCAACGGAGCAGTACTTC. This gives the protein CAISDRRAAPTEQYF.

This chain links TRBV19 with TRBJ1-3; unclear D gene. This CDR3 contains 14 residues. Trimming left V 9 bases short and J 0 bases short, with 12 bases between. CDR1 LNHDA and CDR2 SQIVND come from the germline V gene (reference sequence). As DNA, the CDR3 is TGTGCCAGCACATCACAGAGCTCTGGAAACACCATATATTTT. As protein: CASTSQSSGNTIYF.

This clonotype was seen repeatedly, ten times or more. The junction departs from the called germline gene at one end, perhaps through a read error. The chain links TRBV7-3 to TRBJ2-2; 11 bases are a match to TRBD2. Looked up from germline, CDR1 is SGHTA and CDR2 is FQGTGA. This CDR3 has 16 residues. The CDR3 DNA follows: TGTGCCAGCAGCCTAACTACTAGCGGGAGAGCCGGGGAGCTGTTTTTT. Protein sequence: CASSLTTSGRAGELFF.

The sample holds many counts of this clonotype. J is TRBJ2-7 and V is TRBV12-3 or TRBV12-4; weak D call: TRBD1 (6 bases). The CDR3 contains 15 residues. The V and J ends lost 2 bases and 3 bases respectively, with 14 bases between them. The CDR3 coding sequence is TGTGCCAGCAGTTTATTTCCGGGACACAACTACGAGCAGTACTTC. Amino acids: CASSLFPGHNYEQYF.

This clonotype was seen many times. V is TRBV11-2 and J is TRBJ2-2; unclear D gene. Germline lookup yields CDR1 SGHAT and CDR2 FQNNGV. The CDR3 contains 14 residues. V dropped 1 base and J dropped 8 bases, with 11 bases sitting between them. DNA of the CDR3: TGTGCCAGCAGCTTAGCGGGTCCCTCAGGGGAGCTGTTTTTT. Encoded protein: CASSLAGPSGELFF. The full variable domain, in which reference TRBV11-2 and TRBJ2-2 provide the parts outside the CDR3, is EAGVAQSPRYKIIEKRQSVAFWCNPISGHATLYWYQQILGQGPKLLIQFQNNGVVDDSQLPKDRFSAERLKGVDSTLKIQPAKLEDSAVYLCASSLAGPSGELFFGEGSRLTVL.

This rearrangement joins TRBV9 to TRBJ2-7; 10 bases match TRBD2. In germline, CDR1 is SGDLS, CDR2 YYNGEE. V lost 4 bases and J lost 6; bases outside the gene matches: 1. This CDR3 is 12 amino acids long. The CDR3 reads CASSRLAGEQYF. DNA of the CDR3: TGTGCCAGCAGCAGACTAGCGGGCGAGCAGTACTTC.

This clonotype has more than one count but fewer than ten. The chain combines TRBV5-1 with TRBJ2-4; D unclear. The CDR3 runs 14 residues. V dropped 3 bases and J dropped 2 bases, with 9 bases sitting between them. Per germline, CDR1 SGHRS and CDR2 YFSETQ. In DNA, the CDR3 is TGCGCCAGCAGCTCGGACCCCACCAAAAACATTCAGTACTTC. This translates into CASSSDPTKNIQYF. Full variable domain (missing parts from reference TRBV5-1 and TRBJ2-4): KAGVTQTPRYLIKTRGQQVTLSCSPISGHRSVSWYQQTPGQGLQFLFEYFSETQRNKGNFPGRFSGRQFSNSRSEMNVSTLELGDSALYLCASSSDPTKNIQYFGAGTRLSVL.

In its sample, this clonotype was seen many times. The chain is built from TRBV11-2 and TRBJ2-7; possible D gene TRBD2, 5 bases. Looked up from germline, CDR1 is SGHAT and CDR2 is FQNNGV. This CDR3 spans 17 amino acids. Trimming left V 4 bases short and J 0 bases short, with 19 bases between. CDR3 in DNA: TGTGCCAGCAGCTCGCCCTCAAGCGGAGCCCTCTCCTACGAGCAGTACTTC. Amino acids: CASSSPSSGALSYEQYF.

V and J are TRBV19 and TRBJ2-3, with 11 bases aligning to TRBD2. V lost 3 bases to trimming and J lost 10 bases; unmatched junction nucleotides: 6. Germline-derived CDR1 and CDR2 are LNHDA and SQIVND (reference sequence). The CDR3 is 14 amino acids. CDR3 nucleotide sequence: TGTGCCAGTAGTATCGGACTAGCGGGTTCGGCGCAGTATTTT. Protein sequence: CASSIGLAGSAQYF.

The V and J genes are TRBV10-3 and TRBJ2-2; D possibly corresponds to TRBD2 (6 bases). Germline lookup yields CDR1 ENHRY and CDR2 SYGVKD. The V end lost 2 bases, the J end lost 2 bases, and 15 bases lay between the germline ends. The CDR3 has 17 residues. The CDR3 spells CAISEVGLATNTGELFF. The CDR3 nucleotides read TGTGCCATCAGTGAGGTCGGGCTAGCGACCAACACCGGGGAGCTGTTTTTT.

This clonotype was seen many times. V gene TRBV6-1 combines with J gene TRBJ2-3; D not resolved. The CDR3 loop spans 12 amino acids. V lost 5 bases, J lost 6 bases, and 9 bases lay in between. In germline, CDR1 is MNHNS, CDR2 SASEGT. The CDR3 DNA sequence: TGTGCCAGCAGTAAGAGTAGGGATACGCAGTATTTT. Amino acids: CASSKSRDTQYF.

This clonotype was counted ten times or more. The chain employs TRBV7-2 and TRBJ2-7; 10 bases fit TRBD2. This CDR3 comprises 14 residues. CDR1 and CDR2 from the germline V gene are SGHTA and FQGNSA. Trimming took 5 bases from V and 5 from J; bases not matched to a gene: 6. CDR3 region: CASSDSGRVHEQYF. DNA for the CDR3: TGTGCCAGCAGCGACAGCGGGAGGGTCCACGAGCAGTACTTC.

This clonotype came up many times. The chain recombines TRBV6-5 with TRBJ2-5; D might be TRBD1 (6 bases). The length of the CDR3 is 15 residues. The ends were cut back, 2 bases at V and 1 base at J, with 11 bases in the middle. Germline CDR1 MNHEY, CDR2 SVGAGI. CDR3 residues: CASSYLDRPQETQYF. For the CDR3, the DNA is TGTGCCAGCAGTTACCTAGACAGGCCCCAAGAGACCCAGTACTTC.

J is TRBJ2-2 and V is TRBV15; a possible D gene is TRBD2 (5 bases). Deletions cut 2 bases from V and 3 bases from J, with 13 bases between. CDR1 LNHNV and CDR2 YYDKDF come from the germline V gene (reference sequence). The CDR3 has 16 amino acids. DNA of the CDR3: TGTGCCACCAGCAGACGCGAGGGCCCAGACACCGGGGAGCTGTTTTTT. This codes for CATSRREGPDTGELFF.